This T cell receptor beta chain was captured in a study of cytomegalovirus exposure and HLA in healthy donors. The junction had 5 bases not matched to a gene; V was cut back by 4 bases and J by 5 bases. The CDR3 is 14 residues long. From germline, CDR1 is LNHDA and CDR2 SQIVND (reference sequence). The donors were members of the roughly 130-subject validation cohort (separate from the roughly 700-subject first cohort). TCRdb keeps only in-frame clones here, not all; method: immunoSEQ multiplex PCR. Here the sample spans approximately 80,000 clones, over 85% being singletons. This chain uses TRBV19 with TRBJ1-1, with 9 bases lining up with TRBD1. The TCR comes from a woman in her thirties in good health and CMV-seronegative. Sequenced input: PBMCs. In DNA form, the CDR3 reads TGTGCCAGTAGTAGGGACAGGGTGGGGACTGAAGCTTTCTTT. Amino acids: CASSRDRVGTEAFF.